Each of the 11 T cell receptor beta chains below was sequenced from the same sample in a study of cytomegalovirus exposure and HLA in healthy donors. The protocol was immunoSEQ multiplex PCR, while the TCRdb copy is restricted to in-frame clones and leaves out a portion. The repertoire holds about 120,000 clones, with 70% to 90% as singletons. Sequenced: PBMCs. These TCRs come from a woman aged 25 to 39 in good health and CMV-seronegative.

This chain's CDR3 is CACNRGMGEKLFF. The CDR3 DNA follows: TGTGCCTGCAACAGGGGGATGGGTGAAAAACTGTTTTTT. V is TRBV30 and J is TRBJ1-4; the match to TRBD1 covers 8 bases. The CDR3 length is 13 residues. The germline CDR1 and CDR2 sequences are GTSNPN and SVGIG (reference sequence). The V segment lost 6 bases and the J segment 7 bases; nucleotides outside the gene matches: 7.

The J gene is TRBJ1-6, the V gene TRBV14, with 7 bases matching TRBD1. CDR3 length: 17 residues. Germline loops: CDR1 SGHDN, CDR2 FVKESK. Germline trimming cut 4 bases from V and 2 bases from J; bases unmatched to any gene: 8. As DNA, the CDR3 is TGTGCCAGCAGCCTCTTTCGACAGGGCGCCTATAATTCACCCCTCCACTTT. Translating gives CASSLFRQGAYNSPLHF.

This clone appeared once. The chain links TRBV5-6 to TRBJ1-5, with unresolved D. Germline V gene data show CDR1 as SGHDT and CDR2 as YYEEEE. Deletions cut 4 bases from V and 0 bases from J, with 17 bases between. CDR3 length: 17 amino acids. The CDR3 DNA is TGTGCCAGCAGCCACCGGGCGGGGATACATAGCAATCAGCCCCAGCATTTT. Residues: CASSHRAGIHSNQPQHF.

The chain employs TRBV4-1 and TRBJ2-5, with TRBD1 as a possible D gene (6 bases). V was clipped by 3 bases and J by 2 bases, with 13 bases between them. This CDR3 has 15 residues. Germline-derived CDR1 and CDR2 are MGHRA and YSYEKL. Here the CDR3 DNA reads TGCGCCAGCAGCCACCCGACAGGTACGCAAGAGACCCAGTACTTC. Translated, it gives CASSHPTGTQETQYF.

The chain recombines TRBV7-6 with TRBJ2-6, with D unclear. This CDR3 contains 15 residues. Trimming pared 6 bases from V and 0 bases from J, leaving 9 bases between. Germline assignment: CDR1 SGHVS and CDR2 FNYEAQ. The CDR3 is CASRQTVSGANVLTF. The CDR3, as DNA: TGTGCCAGCAGACAGACGGTCTCTGGGGCCAACGTCCTGACTTTC.

This rearrangement joins TRBV6-6 to TRBJ2-7; no clear D gene. CDR1 is MNHNY and CDR2 is SVGAGI in the germline V gene (reference sequence). Trimming took off 5 bases at V and 7 bases at J, with 9 bases between the two ends. The CDR3 covers 11 residues. The CDR3 DNA reads as TGTGCCAGCAGTGCCCGAGAGGAGCAGTACTTC. Translation: CASSAREEQYF.

The genes are TRBV29-1 and TRBJ2-2; 11 bases line up with TRBD1. CDR3 size: 14 residues. Germline CDR1 reads SQVTM; CDR2 reads ANQGSEA. The trim removed 7 bases at V and 8 bases at J, leaving 9 bases unmatched. This chain's CDR3 is CSGRTGGHRGELFF. Here the CDR3 DNA reads TGCAGCGGCAGGACAGGGGGCCATCGGGGGGAGCTGTTTTTT.

Notes on this clone: One end of the junction does not line up with germline, which may come from a read error. The chain has TRBV11-3 and TRBJ2-1; D gene unclear. CDR3 length: 14 amino acids. Germline CDR1 reads SGHNT; CDR2 reads YENEEA. In DNA form, the CDR3 reads TGTGCCAGCAGCTTAGGTCGTTCCTCCAATGAGCAGTTCTTC. Its protein product is CASSLGRSSNEQFF.

The V and J genes are TRBV4-3 and TRBJ2-1; TRBD1 matches at 7 bases. The V segment lost 2 bases and the J segment 0 bases; nucleotides outside the gene matches: 7. The CDR3 totals 17 residues. Germline V gene data show CDR1 as LGHNA and CDR2 as YSLEER. This CDR3 is CASSQFPTGSSYNEQFF. CDR3 nucleotide sequence: TGCGCCAGCAGCCAATTTCCGACAGGGAGCTCCTACAATGAGCAGTTCTTC.

The chain joins TRBV7-9 to TRBJ2-3; 9 bases line up with TRBD2. After removal of 3 bases from V and 2 bases from J, the junction contained 3 bases not matched to a gene. CDR1 is SEHNR and CDR2 is FQNEAQ in the germline V gene (reference sequence). The CDR3 covers 15 residues. Here the CDR3 DNA reads TGTGCCAGCAGCTTTAGCGGGGGCACCACAGATACGCAGTATTTT. Its translation is CASSFSGGTTDTQYF.

This clone was recorded only once. The V call is TRBV7-8, the J call TRBJ2-1; 14 bases align to TRBD2. CDR3 size: 17 residues. Germline CDR1 reads SGHVS; CDR2 reads FQNEAQ. Trimming took 4 bases from V and 6 from J; bases not matched to a gene: 8. The CDR3 here is CASSYRLAGGPGNEQFF. CDR3 in DNA: TGTGCCAGCAGCTACCGACTAGCGGGGGGGCCGGGCAATGAGCAGTTCTTC.